This T cell receptor (beta chain) was profiled in a study of CXCR3-negative and CXCR3-positive naive CD8 T cells. Across the study: Around 140 million TRB reads were obtained overall (about 1.5 +/- 0.3 million per library).

CD45RO-CCR7+CD27+CD95- defined naive CD8+ T cells. The germline V gene has CDR1 SGHDT and CDR2 YYEEEE. This CDR3 is built from 13 residues. Study-wide results and limits: Both of the naive subsets showed about the same high diversity, but memory CD8+ cells had much less. A higher hydrophobicity marked the TRB CDR3s of CXCR3-positive naive cells versus CXCR3-negative naive cells. Similar TRBV-TRBJ usage characterized naive CXCR3-negative and CXCR3-positive cells; memory cells differed.

A word on this clonotype: Its specificity is not known.

UMI-labeled 5' RACE yielded the TRB cDNA libraries. TCRdb reprocessed the 5' RACE reads, keeping one entry per CDR3 protein, no DNA. The sample's table shows about 150,000 distinct CDR3 sequences. Sequenced sample: naive CXCR3+ CD8+ T cells from blood. Subset here: CD45RO-CCR7+CD27+CD95- naive CD8+ T cells expressing CXCR3 (TNR3+). The J gene is TRBJ1-1, the V gene TRBV5-6; there is no DNA to check the TCRdb D call of TRBD1. This sequence originates from a human donor in good health. Some clones in this sample may be carry-over from other donors' samples. This chain's CDR3 is CASSLGSLGMGFF.